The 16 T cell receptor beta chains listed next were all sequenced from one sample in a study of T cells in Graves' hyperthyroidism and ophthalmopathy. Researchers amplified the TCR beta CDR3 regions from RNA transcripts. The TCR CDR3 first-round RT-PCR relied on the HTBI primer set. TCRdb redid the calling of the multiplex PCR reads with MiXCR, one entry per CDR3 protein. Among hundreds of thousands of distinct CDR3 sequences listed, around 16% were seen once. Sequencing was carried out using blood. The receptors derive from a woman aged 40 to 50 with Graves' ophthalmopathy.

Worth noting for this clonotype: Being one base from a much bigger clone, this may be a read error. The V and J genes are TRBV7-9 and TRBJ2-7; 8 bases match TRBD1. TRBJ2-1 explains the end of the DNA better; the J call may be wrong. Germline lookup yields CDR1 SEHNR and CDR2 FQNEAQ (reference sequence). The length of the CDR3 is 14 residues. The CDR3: CASSFDRGFYEQFF. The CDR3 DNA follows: TGTGCCAGCAGTTTTGACAGGGGTTTCTACGAGCAGTTCTTC.

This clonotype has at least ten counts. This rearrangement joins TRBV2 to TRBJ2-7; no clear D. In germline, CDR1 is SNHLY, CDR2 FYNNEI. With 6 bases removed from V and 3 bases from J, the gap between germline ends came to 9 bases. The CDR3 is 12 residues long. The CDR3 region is CASRQAGYEQYF. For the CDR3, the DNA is TGTGCCAGCAGGCAAGCAGGCTACGAGCAGTACTTC.

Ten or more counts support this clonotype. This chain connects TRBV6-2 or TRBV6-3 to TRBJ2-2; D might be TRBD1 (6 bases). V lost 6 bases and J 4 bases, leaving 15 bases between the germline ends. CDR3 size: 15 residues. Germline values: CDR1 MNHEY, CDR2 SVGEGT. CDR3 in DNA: TGTGCCAGCAGCTCCAACGACAGGCCCACCGGGGAGCTGTTTTTT. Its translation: CASSSNDRPTGELFF.

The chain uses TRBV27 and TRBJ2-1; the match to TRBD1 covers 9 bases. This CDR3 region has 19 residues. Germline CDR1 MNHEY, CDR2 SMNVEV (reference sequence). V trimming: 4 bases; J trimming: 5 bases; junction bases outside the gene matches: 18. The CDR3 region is CASSSYGGYRGRSDNEQFF. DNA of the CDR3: TGTGCCAGCAGTTCCTATGGGGGTTACAGGGGGCGTTCGGACAATGAGCAGTTCTTC.

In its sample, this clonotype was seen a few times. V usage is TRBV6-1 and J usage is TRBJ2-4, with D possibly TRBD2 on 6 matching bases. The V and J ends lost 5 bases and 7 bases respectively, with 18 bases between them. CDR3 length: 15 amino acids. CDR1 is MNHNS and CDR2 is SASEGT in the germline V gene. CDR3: CASSPGQWGVNIQYF. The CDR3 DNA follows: TGTGCCAGCAGTCCCGGACAATGGGGGGTGAACATTCAGTACTTC.

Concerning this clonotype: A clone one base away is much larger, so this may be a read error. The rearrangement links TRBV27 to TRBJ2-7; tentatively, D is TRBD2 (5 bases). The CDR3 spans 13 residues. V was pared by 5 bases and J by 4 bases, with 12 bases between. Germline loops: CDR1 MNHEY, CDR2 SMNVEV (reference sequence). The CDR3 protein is CASSAGAAYEQYF. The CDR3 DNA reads TGTGCCAGCAGTGCCGGAGCGGCATACGAGCAGTACTTC.

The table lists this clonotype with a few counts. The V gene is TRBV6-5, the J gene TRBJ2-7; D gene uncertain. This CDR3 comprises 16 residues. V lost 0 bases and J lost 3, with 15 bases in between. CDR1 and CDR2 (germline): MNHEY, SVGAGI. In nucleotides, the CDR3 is TGTGCCAGCAGTTACTCAACCAGCATTAACCTCTACGAGCAGTACTTC. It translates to CASSYSTSINLYEQYF.

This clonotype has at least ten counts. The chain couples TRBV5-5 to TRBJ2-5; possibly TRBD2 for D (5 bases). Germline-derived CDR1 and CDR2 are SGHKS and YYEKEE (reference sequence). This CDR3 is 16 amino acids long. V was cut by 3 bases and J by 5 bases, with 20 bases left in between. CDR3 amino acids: CASSSPGRPPTETQYF. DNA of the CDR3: TGTGCCAGCAGCTCGCCGGGAAGGCCACCGACGGAGACCCAGTACTTC.

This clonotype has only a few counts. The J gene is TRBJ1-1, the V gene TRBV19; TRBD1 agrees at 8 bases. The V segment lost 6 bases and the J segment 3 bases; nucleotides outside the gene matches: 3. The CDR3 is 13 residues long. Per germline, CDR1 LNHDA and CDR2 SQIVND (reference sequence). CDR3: CASRKDRDTEAFF. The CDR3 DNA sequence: TGTGCCAGTAGGAAGGACAGGGACACTGAAGCTTTCTTT.

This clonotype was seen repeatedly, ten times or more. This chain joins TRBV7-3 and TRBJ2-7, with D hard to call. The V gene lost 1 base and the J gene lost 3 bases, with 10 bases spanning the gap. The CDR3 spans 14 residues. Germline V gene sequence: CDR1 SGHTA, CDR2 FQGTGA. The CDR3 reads CASSLNVGGYEQYF. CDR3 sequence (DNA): TGTGCCAGCAGCTTAAATGTGGGCGGCTACGAGCAGTACTTC.

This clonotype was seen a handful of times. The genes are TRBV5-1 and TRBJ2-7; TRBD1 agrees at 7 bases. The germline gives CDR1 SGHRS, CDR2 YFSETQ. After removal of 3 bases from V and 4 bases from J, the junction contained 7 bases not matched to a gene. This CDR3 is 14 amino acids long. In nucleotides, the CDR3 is TGCGCCAGCAGCTCTGACAGGGAACTATACGAGCAGTACTTC. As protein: CASSSDRELYEQYF. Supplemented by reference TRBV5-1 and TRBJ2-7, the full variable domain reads KAGVTQTPRYLIKTRGQQVTLSCSPISGHRSVSWYQQTPGQGLQFLFEYFSETQRNKGNFPGRFSGRQFSNSRSEMNVSTLELGDSALYLCASSSDRELYEQYFGPGTRLTVT.

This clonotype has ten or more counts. DNA of the CDR3: TGTGCCAGCAGACCGGAAGAGACCCAGTACTTC. Residues: CASRPEETQYF. The chain links TRBV2 to TRBJ2-5; D is undetermined. Germline CDR1 is SNHLY and CDR2 is FYNNEI. Between the trimmed V and J ends, which lost 6 bases and 3 bases, there was a span of 5 bases. The CDR3 is 11 residues long.

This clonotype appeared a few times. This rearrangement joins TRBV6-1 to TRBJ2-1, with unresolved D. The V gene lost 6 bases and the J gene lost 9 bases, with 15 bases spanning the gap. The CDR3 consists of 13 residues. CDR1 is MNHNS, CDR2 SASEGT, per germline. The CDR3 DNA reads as TGTGCCAGCAGACGTCCCGAGGACCCTGAGCAGTTCTTC. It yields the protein CASRRPEDPEQFF.

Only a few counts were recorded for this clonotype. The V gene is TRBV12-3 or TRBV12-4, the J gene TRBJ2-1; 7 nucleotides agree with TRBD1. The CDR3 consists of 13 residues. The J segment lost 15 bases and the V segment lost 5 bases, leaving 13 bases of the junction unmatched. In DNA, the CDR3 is TGTGCCAGCAGTCCCGATGACAGGGAGTTTCTGTTCTTC. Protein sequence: CASSPDDREFLFF.

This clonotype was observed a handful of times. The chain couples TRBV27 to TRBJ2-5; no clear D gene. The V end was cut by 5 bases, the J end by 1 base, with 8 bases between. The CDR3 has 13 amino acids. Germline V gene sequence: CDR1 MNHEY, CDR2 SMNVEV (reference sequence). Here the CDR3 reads CASSGVLQETQYF. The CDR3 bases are TGTGCCAGCAGTGGGGTGCTCCAAGAGACCCAGTACTTC.

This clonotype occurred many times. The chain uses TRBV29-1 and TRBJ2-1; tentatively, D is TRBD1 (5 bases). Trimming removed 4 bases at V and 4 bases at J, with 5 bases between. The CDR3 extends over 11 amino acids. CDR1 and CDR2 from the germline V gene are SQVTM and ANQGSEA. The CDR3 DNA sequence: TGCAGCGTTGGACAGTACAATGAGCAGTTCTTC. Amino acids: CSVGQYNEQFF.